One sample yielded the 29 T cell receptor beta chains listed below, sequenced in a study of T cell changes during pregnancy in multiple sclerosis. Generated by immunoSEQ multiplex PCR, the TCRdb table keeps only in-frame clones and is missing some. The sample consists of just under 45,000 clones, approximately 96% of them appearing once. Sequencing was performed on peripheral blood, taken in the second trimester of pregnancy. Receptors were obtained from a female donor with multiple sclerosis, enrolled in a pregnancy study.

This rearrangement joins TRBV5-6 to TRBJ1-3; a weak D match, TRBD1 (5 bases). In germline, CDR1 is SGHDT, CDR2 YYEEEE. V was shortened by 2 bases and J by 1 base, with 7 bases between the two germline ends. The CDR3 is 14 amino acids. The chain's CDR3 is CASSFQGSGNTIYF. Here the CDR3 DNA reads TGTGCCAGCAGCTTTCAGGGATCTGGAAACACCATATATTTT.

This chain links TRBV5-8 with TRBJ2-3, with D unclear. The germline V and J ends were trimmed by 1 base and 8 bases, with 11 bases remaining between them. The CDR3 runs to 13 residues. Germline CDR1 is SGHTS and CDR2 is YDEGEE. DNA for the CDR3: TGTGCCAGCAGCTTGAGTCACGCGGCTACGCAGTATTTT. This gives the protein CASSLSHAATQYF.

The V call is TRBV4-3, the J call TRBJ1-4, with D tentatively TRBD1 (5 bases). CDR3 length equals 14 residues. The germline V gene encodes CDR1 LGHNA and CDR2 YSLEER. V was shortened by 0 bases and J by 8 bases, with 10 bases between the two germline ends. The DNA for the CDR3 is TGCGCCAGCAGCCAAGATGGGGCGAGAGAAAAACTGTTTTTT. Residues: CASSQDGAREKLFF.

This chain's CDR3 is CASSQDRSTYNEQFF. DNA for the CDR3: TGTGCCAGCAGCCAAGATCGATCGACTTACAATGAGCAGTTCTTC. V and J are TRBV4-2 and TRBJ2-1; D gene ambiguous. V was pared by 0 bases and J by 4 bases, with 10 bases between. In germline, CDR1 is LGHNA, CDR2 YNFKEQ. The CDR3 is 15 residues long.

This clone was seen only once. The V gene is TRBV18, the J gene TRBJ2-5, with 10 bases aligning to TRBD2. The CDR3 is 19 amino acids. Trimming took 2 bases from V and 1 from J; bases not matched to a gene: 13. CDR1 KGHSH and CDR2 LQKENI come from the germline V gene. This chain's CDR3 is CASSPGVASGRSFQETQYF. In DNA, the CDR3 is TGTGCCAGCTCACCAGGAGTGGCTAGCGGGAGATCGTTCCAAGAGACCCAGTACTTC.

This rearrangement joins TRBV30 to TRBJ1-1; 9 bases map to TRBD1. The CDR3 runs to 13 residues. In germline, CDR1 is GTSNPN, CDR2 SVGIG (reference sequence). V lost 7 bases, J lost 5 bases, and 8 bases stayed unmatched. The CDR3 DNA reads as TGTGCCTCTCCCGGGACAGGGAGAACTGAAGCTTTCTTT. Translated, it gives CASPGTGRTEAFF.

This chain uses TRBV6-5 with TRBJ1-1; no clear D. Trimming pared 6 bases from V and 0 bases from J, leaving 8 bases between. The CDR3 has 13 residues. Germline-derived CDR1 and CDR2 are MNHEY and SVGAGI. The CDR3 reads CASSRGMNTEAFF. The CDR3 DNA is TGTGCCAGCAGCAGAGGGATGAACACTGAAGCTTTCTTT.

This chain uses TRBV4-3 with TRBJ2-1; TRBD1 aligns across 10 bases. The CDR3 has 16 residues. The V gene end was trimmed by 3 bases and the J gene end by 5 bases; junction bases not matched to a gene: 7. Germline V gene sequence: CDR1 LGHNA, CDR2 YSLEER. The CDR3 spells CASSHAPGQGNNEQFF. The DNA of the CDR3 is TGCGCCAGCAGCCATGCTCCGGGACAGGGGAACAATGAGCAGTTCTTC.

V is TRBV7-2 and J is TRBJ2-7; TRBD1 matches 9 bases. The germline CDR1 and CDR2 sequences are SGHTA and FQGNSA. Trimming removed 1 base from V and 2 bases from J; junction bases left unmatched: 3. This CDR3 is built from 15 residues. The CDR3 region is CASSLVRDRAYEQYF. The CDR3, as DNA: TGTGCCAGCAGCTTAGTCCGGGACAGGGCCTACGAGCAGTACTTC.

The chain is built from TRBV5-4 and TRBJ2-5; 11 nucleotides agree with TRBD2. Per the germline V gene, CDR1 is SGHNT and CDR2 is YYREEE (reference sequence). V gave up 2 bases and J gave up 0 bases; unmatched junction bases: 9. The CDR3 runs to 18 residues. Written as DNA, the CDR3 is TGTGCCAGCAGCTTTGAACTAGCGGGGGCCAGCTACCAAGAGACCCAGTACTTC. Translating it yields CASSFELAGASYQETQYF.

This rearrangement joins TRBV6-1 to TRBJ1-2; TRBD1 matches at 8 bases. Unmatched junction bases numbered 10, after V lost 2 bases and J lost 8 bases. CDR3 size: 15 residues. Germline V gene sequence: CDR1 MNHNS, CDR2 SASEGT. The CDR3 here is CASSERQGLYRGYTF. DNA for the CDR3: TGTGCCAGCAGTGAAAGACAGGGGCTCTACCGGGGCTACACCTTC.

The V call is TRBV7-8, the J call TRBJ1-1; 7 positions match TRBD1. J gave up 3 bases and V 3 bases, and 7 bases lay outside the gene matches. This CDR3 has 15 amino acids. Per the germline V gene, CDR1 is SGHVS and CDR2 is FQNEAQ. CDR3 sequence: CASSLFTGVYTEAFF. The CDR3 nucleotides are TGTGCCAGCAGCTTGTTTACAGGGGTCTACACTGAAGCTTTCTTT.

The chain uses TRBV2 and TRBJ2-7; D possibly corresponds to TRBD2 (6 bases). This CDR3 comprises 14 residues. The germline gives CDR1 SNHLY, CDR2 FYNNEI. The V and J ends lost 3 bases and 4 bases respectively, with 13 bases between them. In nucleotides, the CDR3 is TGTGCCAGCAGTGAGGAGGGGCCGAAATACGAGCAGTACTTC. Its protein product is CASSEEGPKYEQYF.

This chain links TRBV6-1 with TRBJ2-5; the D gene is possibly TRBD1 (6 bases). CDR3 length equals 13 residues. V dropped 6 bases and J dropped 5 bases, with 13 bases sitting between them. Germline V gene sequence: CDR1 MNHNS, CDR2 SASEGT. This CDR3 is CASSATGWETQYF. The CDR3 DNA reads TGTGCCAGCAGCGCTACAGGGTGGGAGACCCAGTACTTC.

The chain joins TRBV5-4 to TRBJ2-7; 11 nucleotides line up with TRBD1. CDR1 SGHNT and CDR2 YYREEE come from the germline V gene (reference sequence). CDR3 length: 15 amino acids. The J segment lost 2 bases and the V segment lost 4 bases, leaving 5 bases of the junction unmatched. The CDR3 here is CASSPPGQGAYEQYF. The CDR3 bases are TGTGCCAGCAGCCCACCGGGACAGGGGGCCTACGAGCAGTACTTC.

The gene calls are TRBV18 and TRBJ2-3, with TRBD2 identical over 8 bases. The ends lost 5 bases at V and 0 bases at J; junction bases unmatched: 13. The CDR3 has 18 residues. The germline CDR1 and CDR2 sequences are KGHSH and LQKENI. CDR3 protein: CASSSLAGLTSSTDTQYF. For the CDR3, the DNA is TGTGCCAGCTCATCCTTAGCGGGATTAACGAGTAGCACAGATACGCAGTATTTT.

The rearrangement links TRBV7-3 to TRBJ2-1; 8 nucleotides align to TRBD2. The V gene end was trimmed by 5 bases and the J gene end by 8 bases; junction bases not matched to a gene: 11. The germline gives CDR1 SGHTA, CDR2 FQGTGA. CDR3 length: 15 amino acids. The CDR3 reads CASSLSGSPGDEQFF. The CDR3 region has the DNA TGTGCCAGCAGCCTAAGCGGGAGCCCTGGGGATGAGCAGTTCTTC. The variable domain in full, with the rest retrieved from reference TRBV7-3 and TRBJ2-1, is GAGVSQTPSNKVTEKGKYVELRCDPISGHTALYWYRQSLGQGPEFLIYFQGTGAADDSGLPNDRFFAVRPEGSVSTLKIQRTERGDSAVYLCASSLSGSPGDEQFFGPGTRLTVL.

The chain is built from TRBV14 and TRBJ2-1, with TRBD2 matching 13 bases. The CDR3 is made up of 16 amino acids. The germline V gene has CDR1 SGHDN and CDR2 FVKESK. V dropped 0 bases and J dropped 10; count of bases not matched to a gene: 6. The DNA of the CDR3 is TGTGCCAGCAGCCAAGATCGGACTAGCGGGAGTGGGGAGCAGTTCTTC. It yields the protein CASSQDRTSGSGEQFF.

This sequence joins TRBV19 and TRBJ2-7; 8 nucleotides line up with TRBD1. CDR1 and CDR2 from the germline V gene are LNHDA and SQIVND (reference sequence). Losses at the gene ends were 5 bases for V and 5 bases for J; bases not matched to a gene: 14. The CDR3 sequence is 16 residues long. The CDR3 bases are TGTGCCAGTAGTCTCAAGGGGACAGGACTGCCCCACGAGCAGTACTTC. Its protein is CASSLKGTGLPHEQYF.

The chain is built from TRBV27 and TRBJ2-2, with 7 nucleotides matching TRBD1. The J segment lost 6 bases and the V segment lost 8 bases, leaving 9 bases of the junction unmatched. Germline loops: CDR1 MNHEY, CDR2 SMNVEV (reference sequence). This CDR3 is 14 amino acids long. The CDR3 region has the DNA TGTGCCAGCGGCCAGGGACAGAGCGCCGGGGAGCTGTTTTTT. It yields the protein CASGQGQSAGELFF.

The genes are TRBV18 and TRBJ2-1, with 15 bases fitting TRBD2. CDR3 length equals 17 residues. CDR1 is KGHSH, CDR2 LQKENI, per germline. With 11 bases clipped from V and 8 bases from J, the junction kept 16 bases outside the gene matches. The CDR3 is CARIKFIGTSGRHEQFF. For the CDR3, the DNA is TGTGCCCGAATTAAATTCATCGGGACTAGCGGGAGGCATGAGCAGTTCTTC.

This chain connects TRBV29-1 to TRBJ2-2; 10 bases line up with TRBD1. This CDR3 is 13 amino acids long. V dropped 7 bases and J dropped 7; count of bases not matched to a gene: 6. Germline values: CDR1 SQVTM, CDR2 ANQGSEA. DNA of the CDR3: TGCAGCGCCCGACAGGGGGCGAACGGGGAGCTGTTTTTT. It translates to CSARQGANGELFF.

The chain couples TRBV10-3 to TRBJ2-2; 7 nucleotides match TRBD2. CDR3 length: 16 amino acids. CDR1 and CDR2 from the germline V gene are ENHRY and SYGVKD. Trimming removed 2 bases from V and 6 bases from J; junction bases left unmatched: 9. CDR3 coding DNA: TGTGCCATCAGTGAGCCAAGGGAGGGGAAGGCCGGGGAGCTGTTTTTT. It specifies CAISEPREGKAGELFF.

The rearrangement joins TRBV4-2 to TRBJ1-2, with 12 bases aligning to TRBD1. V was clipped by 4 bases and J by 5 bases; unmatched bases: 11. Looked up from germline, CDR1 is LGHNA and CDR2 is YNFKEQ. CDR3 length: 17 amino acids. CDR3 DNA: TGTGCCAGCAGCCCGGACCGAGGGACAGGGGGCGGGTATGGCTACACCTTC. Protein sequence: CASSPDRGTGGGYGYTF.

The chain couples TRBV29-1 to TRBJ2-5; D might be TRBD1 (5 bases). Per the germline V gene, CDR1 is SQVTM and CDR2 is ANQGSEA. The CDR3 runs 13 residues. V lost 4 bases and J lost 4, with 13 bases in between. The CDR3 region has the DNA TGCAGCGTTGTAGGGCCAGGGTTAGAGACCCAGTACTTC. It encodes CSVVGPGLETQYF. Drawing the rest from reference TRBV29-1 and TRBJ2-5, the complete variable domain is SAVISQKPSRDICQRGTSLTIQCQVDSQVTMMFWYRQQPGQSLTLIATANQGSEATYESGFVIDKFPISRPNLTFSTLTVSNMSPEDSSIYLCSVVGPGLETQYFGPGTRLLVL.

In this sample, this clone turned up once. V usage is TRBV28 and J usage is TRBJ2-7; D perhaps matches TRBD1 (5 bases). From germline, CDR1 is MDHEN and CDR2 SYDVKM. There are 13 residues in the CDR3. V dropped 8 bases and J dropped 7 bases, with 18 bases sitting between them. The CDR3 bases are TGTGCCAGCGGACAAGAGACCCGCCGGGAGCAGTACTTC. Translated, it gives CASGQETRREQYF.

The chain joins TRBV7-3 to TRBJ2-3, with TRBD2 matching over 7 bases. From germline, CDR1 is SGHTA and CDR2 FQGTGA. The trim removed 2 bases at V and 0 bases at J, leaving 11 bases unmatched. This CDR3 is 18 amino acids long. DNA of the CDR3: TGTGCCAGCAGCTTATTCGTCCGGGGACTACCTAGCACAGATACGCAGTATTTT. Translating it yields CASSLFVRGLPSTDTQYF.

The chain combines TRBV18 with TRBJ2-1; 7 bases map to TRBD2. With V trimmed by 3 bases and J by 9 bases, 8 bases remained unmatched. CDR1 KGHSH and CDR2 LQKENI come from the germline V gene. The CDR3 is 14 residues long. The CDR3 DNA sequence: TGTGCCAGCTCACCTTCCGCGGGGGAAAGTGAGCAGTTCTTC. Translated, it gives CASSPSAGESEQFF.

The CDR3 nucleotides are TGCGCCAGCAGCCAAGATATGGGTGAGGCAGTCTCTGGAAACACCATATATTTT. Encoded protein: CASSQDMGEAVSGNTIYF. The J gene is TRBJ1-3, the V gene TRBV4-1; D is unresolved. The germline V gene encodes CDR1 MGHRA and CDR2 YSYEKL. This CDR3 comprises 18 residues. Trimming left V 0 bases short and J 0 bases short, with 15 bases between.